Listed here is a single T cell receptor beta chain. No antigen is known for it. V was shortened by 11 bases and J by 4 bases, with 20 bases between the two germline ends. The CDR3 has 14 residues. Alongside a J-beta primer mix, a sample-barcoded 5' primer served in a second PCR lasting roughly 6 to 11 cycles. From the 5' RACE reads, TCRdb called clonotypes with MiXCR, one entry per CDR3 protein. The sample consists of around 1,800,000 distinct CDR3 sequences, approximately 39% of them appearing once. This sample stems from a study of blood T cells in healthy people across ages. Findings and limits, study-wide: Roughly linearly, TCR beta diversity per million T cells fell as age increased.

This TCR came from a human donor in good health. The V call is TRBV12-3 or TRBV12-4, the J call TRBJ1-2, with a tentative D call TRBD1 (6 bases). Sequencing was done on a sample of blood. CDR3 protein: CAVYPGGLGYGYTF. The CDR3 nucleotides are TGTGCCGTCTACCCGGGGGGGCTTGGCTATGGCTACACCTTC.